These 21 T cell receptor beta chains originate from one sample sequenced in a study of T cells after yellow fever vaccination. TCRdb reprocessed the 5' RACE reads via MiXCR and lists one record per CDR3 protein. Counted here are some 340,000 distinct CDR3 sequences, roughly a tenth occurring once; the ten biggest clones make up 3% to 3.5%. The input for sequencing was CD4+ T cells sorted from PBMCs, taken 45 days after the yellow fever booster vaccination. The receptors come from a man aged 18 to 30 who received the YFV17D yellow fever vaccine.

This clonotype was counted a few times. The rearrangement joins TRBV4-2 to TRBJ1-1; TRBD1 might be the D (6 bases). Trimming pared 4 bases from V and 5 bases from J, leaving 20 bases between. This CDR3 comprises 16 residues. Germline V lookup: CDR1 LGHNA, CDR2 YNFKEQ. CDR3 in amino acids: CASSPRGVEALTEAFF. In DNA, the CDR3 is TGTGCCAGCAGCCCTAGGGGGGTTGAGGCGTTGACTGAAGCTTTCTTT.

This clonotype was seen repeatedly, ten times or more. The chain uses TRBV7-2 and TRBJ2-5; D assignment may be TRBD1 or TRBD2 (6 bases each). This CDR3 has 13 residues. V was pared by 6 bases and J by 1 base, with 9 bases between. Looked up from germline, CDR1 is SGHTA and CDR2 is FQGNSA. The chain's CDR3 is CASSRGVQETQYF. The CDR3 DNA reads TGTGCCAGCAGTAGGGGGGTCCAAGAGACCCAGTACTTC.

The chain links TRBV18 to TRBJ1-1; D gene uncertain. V lost 2 bases, J lost 0 bases, and 10 bases lay in between. Germline V gene lookup returns CDR1 KGHSH and CDR2 LQKENI. This CDR3 has 15 amino acids. The CDR3, as DNA: TGTGCCAGCTCACCAGACCAGCTCCTGAACACTGAAGCTTTCTTT. Translating gives CASSPDQLLNTEAFF.

The gene calls are TRBV28 and TRBJ1-1; D might be TRBD1 (6 bases). The CDR3 totals 15 residues. V was trimmed by 3 bases and J by 5 bases, leaving 16 bases between them. Germline assignment: CDR1 MDHEN and CDR2 SYDVKM. The CDR3: CASSLGGAGETEAFF. In DNA form, the CDR3 reads TGTGCCAGCAGTTTGGGGGGCGCGGGGGAGACTGAAGCTTTCTTT.

This clonotype came up many times. The chain is built from TRBV20-1 and TRBJ2-7; TRBD2 matches at 14 bases. The ends lost 1 base at V and 6 bases at J; junction bases unmatched: 8. Germline values: CDR1 DFQATT, CDR2 SNEGSKA (reference sequence). The CDR3 covers 16 residues. This CDR3 is CSARARLAGGRGEQYF. The CDR3 region has the DNA TGCAGTGCTAGAGCGCGACTAGCGGGGGGGCGGGGCGAGCAGTACTTC.

In its sample, this clonotype was seen many times. The J gene is TRBJ2-1, the V gene TRBV20-1, with 10 bases aligning to TRBD2. J lost 11 bases, V lost 0 bases, and 10 bases had no gene match. The CDR3 loop spans 15 amino acids. The V gene's germline CDR1 is DFQATT and CDR2 SNEGSKA (reference sequence). The CDR3 DNA reads TGCAGTGCTAGAGATGGAGTAGCGGGGGGCCCTAAGCAGTTCTTC. Protein product: CSARDGVAGGPKQFF.

This clonotype was detected a few times. The V call is TRBV2, the J call TRBJ2-3; 9 positions match TRBD1. The germline gives CDR1 SNHLY, CDR2 FYNNEI. CDR3 size: 15 residues. Unmatched junction bases numbered 7, after V lost 6 bases and J lost 3 bases. The CDR3 spells CASSYRQGGTDTQYF. In nucleotides, the CDR3 is TGTGCCAGCAGCTATAGACAGGGGGGAACAGATACGCAGTATTTT.

The V gene is TRBV6-5, the J gene TRBJ2-7; either TRBD1 or TRBD2 may fit D (5 bases each). From germline, CDR1 is MNHEY and CDR2 SVGAGI. This CDR3 region has 12 residues. The V end was cut by 7 bases, the J end by 3 bases, with 10 bases between. The DNA of the CDR3 is TGTGCCAGCACCGGGGCGGGCTACGAGCAGTACTTC. Translation gives CASTGAGYEQYF.

This clonotype has more than one count but fewer than ten. J is TRBJ2-7 and V is TRBV6-2 or TRBV6-3, with 10 bases fitting TRBD2. J lost 3 bases, V lost 4 bases, and 6 bases had no gene match. Germline CDR1 reads MNHEY; CDR2 reads SVGEGT. This CDR3 is 15 amino acids long. CDR3 sequence reads: CASSFLAGAFYEQYF. CDR3 in DNA: TGTGCCAGCAGTTTTCTAGCGGGGGCCTTCTACGAGCAGTACTTC.

The rearrangement joins TRBV7-2 to TRBJ1-1; D is undetermined. Trimming removed 1 base from V and 2 bases from J, with 8 bases in between. The CDR3 has 14 amino acids. Germline loops: CDR1 SGHTA, CDR2 FQGNSA. CDR3 residues: CASSLDWTNTEAFF. Here the CDR3 DNA reads TGTGCCAGCAGCTTAGACTGGACCAACACTGAAGCTTTCTTT. The full variable domain, in which reference TRBV7-2 and TRBJ1-1 provide the parts outside the CDR3, is GAGVSQSPSNKVTEKGKDVELRCDPISGHTALYWYRQSLGQGLEFLIYFQGNSAPDKSGLPSDRFSAERTGGSVSTLTIQRTQQEDSAVYLCASSLDWTNTEAFFGQGTRLTVV.

This clonotype was picked up many times. The chain links TRBV18 to TRBJ1-3; D unclear. V was pared by 2 bases and J by 4 bases, with 6 bases between. The CDR3 runs to 13 residues. Germline V gene lookup returns CDR1 KGHSH and CDR2 LQKENI. CDR3 protein: CASSPGEGNTIYF. CDR3 DNA: TGTGCCAGCTCACCAGGGGAAGGAAACACCATATATTTT.

This clonotype was seen only a few times. The chain recombines TRBV7-2 with TRBJ2-2; 11 bases are a match to TRBD2. The CDR3 is 15 residues long. Germline V gives CDR1 SGHTA, CDR2 FQGNSA. V dropped 5 bases and J dropped 7; count of bases not matched to a gene: 6. CDR3 protein: CASSPGLAGYGELFF. The CDR3 coding sequence is TGTGCCAGCAGCCCCGGACTAGCGGGTTACGGGGAGCTGTTTTTT. The entire variable domain, with the rest obtained from reference TRBV7-2 and TRBJ2-2, is as follows: GAGVSQSPSNKVTEKGKDVELRCDPISGHTALYWYRQSLGQGLEFLIYFQGNSAPDKSGLPSDRFSAERTGGSVSTLTIQRTQQEDSAVYLCASSPGLAGYGELFFGEGSRLTVL.

The chain joins TRBV7-3 to TRBJ2-3, with TRBD2 matching over 8 bases. The ends lost 2 bases at V and 1 base at J; junction bases unmatched: 2. CDR3 size: 15 residues. Germline V gene sequence: CDR1 SGHTA, CDR2 FQGTGA. The CDR3 here is CASSLDGGGTDTQYF. In DNA, the CDR3 is TGTGCCAGCAGCTTAGACGGGGGGGGCACAGATACGCAGTATTTT.

This clonotype has more than one count but fewer than ten. Here the CDR3 DNA reads TGTGCCAGCAGCTTAGACAGCGAGCAGTACGTC. Amino acids: CASSLDSEQYV. The V gene is TRBV7-9, the J gene TRBJ2-7; no clear D. The CDR3 totals 11 residues. V lost 1 base, J lost 6 bases, and 4 bases lay in between. CDR1 and CDR2 (germline): SEHNR, FQNEAQ (reference sequence).

In its sample, this clonotype was seen many times. CDR3 region: CASSLVTGSNQPQHF. The CDR3 DNA follows: TGTGCCAGCAGTTTAGTAACAGGGAGCAATCAGCCCCAGCATTTT. The chain employs TRBV12-3 or TRBV12-4 and TRBJ1-5, with a possible D match to TRBD1 (6 bases). Trimming took 1 base from V and 1 from J, leaving 8 bases between them. The CDR3 has 15 residues.

Many counts were recorded for this clonotype. The chain carries TRBV7-8 and TRBJ2-4; maybe TRBD2 (5 bases). This CDR3 spans 15 amino acids. Trimming stripped 5 bases from V and 3 bases from J, with 14 bases between. Per germline, CDR1 SGHVS and CDR2 FQNEAQ. DNA of the CDR3: TGTGCCAGCAGCCCGAGGACTTACGGCAAAAACATTCAGTACTTC. As protein: CASSPRTYGKNIQYF.

This clonotype was detected only a few times. The rearrangement uses TRBV5-8 and TRBJ1-5; D unclear. V was trimmed by 1 base and J by 5 bases, leaving 10 bases between them. CDR1 and CDR2 (germline): SGHTS, YDEGEE. CDR3 size: 14 residues. The CDR3 spells CASSLISSDQPQHF. CDR3 bases: TGTGCCAGCAGCTTGATCAGTTCCGATCAGCCCCAGCATTTT.

This clonotype was picked up a small number of times. This chain connects TRBV7-2 to TRBJ1-1; 7 nucleotides agree with TRBD1. With V trimmed by 2 bases and J by 4 bases, 19 bases remained unmatched. The CDR3 covers 19 residues. Germline assignment: CDR1 SGHTA and CDR2 FQGNSA. CDR3 sequence (DNA): TGTGCCAGCAGCTTATCCTTAATGCCCCCGACAGGGAAAGGCACTGAAGCTTTCTTT. This translates into CASSLSLMPPTGKGTEAFF.

In its sample, this clonotype was seen a few times. The chain has TRBV19 and TRBJ2-1, with TRBD2 matching 7 bases. This CDR3 region has 15 residues. The J segment lost 8 bases and the V segment lost 2 bases, leaving 9 bases of the junction unmatched. The germline CDR1 and CDR2 sequences are LNHDA and SQIVND (reference sequence). CDR3 coding DNA: TGTGCCAGTAGTATACAAGCGGGGTACATTCATGAGCAGTTCTTC. This gives the protein CASSIQAGYIHEQFF.

J is TRBJ2-3 and V is TRBV4-1, with D perhaps TRBD2 (5 bases). Trimming shortened V by 1 base and J by 3 bases, and 11 bases separated the two germline ends. The CDR3 sequence is 15 residues long. Germline CDR1 is MGHRA and CDR2 is YSYEKL. CDR3 sequence: CASSQGPLATDTQYF. CDR3 nucleotides: TGCGCCAGCAGCCAAGGACCCCTAGCTACAGATACGCAGTATTTT.

The chain uses TRBV4-1 and TRBJ1-2; no firm D call. CDR1 MGHRA and CDR2 YSYEKL come from the germline V gene. Trimming left V 0 bases short and J 8 bases short, with 13 bases between. The CDR3 has 14 residues. CDR3 nucleotides: TGCGCCAGCAGCCAAGAGTCTTTGGGGTACGGCTACACCTTC. Its translation: CASSQESLGYGYTF.